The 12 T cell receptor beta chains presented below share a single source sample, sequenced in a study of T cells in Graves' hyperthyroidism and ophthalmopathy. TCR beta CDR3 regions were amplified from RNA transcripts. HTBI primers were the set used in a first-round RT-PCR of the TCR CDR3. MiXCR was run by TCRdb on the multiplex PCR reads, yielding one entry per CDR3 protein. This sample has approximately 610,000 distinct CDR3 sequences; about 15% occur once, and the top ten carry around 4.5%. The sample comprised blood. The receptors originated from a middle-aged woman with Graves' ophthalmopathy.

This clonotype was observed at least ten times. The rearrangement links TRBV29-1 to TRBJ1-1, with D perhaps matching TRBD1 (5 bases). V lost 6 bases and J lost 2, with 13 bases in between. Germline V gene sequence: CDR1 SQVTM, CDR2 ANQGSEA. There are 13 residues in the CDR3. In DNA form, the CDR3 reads TGCAGCGTAGGTACAGGCAGTAACACTGAAGCTTTCTTT. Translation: CSVGTGSNTEAFF.

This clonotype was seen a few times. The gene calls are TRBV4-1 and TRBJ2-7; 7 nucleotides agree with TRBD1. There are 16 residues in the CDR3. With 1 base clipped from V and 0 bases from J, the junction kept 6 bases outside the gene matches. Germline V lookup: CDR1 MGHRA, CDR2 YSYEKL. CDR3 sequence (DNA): TGCGCCAGCAGCCAAGTCTGGGGACAGTACTCCTACGAGCAGTACTTC. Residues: CASSQVWGQYSYEQYF.

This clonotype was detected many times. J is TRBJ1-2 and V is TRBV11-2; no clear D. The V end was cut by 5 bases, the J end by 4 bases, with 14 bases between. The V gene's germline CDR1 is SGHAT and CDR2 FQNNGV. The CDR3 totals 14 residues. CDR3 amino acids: CASSRDLAGYGYTF. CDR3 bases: TGTGCCAGCAGCCGCGATCTGGCCGGCTATGGCTACACCTTC.

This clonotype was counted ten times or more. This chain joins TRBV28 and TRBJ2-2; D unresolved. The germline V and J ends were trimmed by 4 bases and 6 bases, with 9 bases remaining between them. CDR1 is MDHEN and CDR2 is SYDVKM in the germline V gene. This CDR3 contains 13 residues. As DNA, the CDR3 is TGTGCCAGCAGTTCCCCTTGGGCCGGGGAGCTGTTTTTT. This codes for CASSSPWAGELFF.

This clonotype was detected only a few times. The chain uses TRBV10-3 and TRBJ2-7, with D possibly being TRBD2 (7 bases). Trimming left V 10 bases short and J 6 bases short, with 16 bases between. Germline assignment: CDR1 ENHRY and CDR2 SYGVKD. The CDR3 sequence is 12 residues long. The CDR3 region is CATRGGEREQYF. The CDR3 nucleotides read TGTGCCACCCGAGGGGGGGAGCGCGAGCAGTACTTC.

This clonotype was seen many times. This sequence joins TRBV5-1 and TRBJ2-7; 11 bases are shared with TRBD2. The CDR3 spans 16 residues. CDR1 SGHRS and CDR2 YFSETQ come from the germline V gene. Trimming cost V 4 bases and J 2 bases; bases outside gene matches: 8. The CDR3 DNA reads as TGCGCCAGCAGCCCACTGACTAGCGGGAACACCTACGAGCAGTACTTC. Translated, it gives CASSPLTSGNTYEQYF.

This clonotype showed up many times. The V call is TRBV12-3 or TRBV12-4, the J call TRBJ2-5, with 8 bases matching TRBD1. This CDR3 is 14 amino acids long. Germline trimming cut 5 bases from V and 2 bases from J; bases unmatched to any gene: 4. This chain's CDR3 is CASSPYRGQETQYF. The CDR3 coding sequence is TGTGCCAGCAGTCCCTACAGGGGGCAAGAGACCCAGTACTTC.

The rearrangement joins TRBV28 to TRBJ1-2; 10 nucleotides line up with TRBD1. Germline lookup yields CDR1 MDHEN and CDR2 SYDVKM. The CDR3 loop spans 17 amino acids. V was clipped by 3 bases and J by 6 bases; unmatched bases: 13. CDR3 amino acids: CASSFPLSGTGDNGYTF. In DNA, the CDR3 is TGTGCCAGCAGTTTTCCCTTATCCGGGACAGGGGACAATGGCTACACCTTC.

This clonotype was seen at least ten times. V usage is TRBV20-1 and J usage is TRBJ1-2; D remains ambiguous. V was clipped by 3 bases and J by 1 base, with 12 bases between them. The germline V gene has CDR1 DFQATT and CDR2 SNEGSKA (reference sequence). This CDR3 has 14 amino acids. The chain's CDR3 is CSASFADFNYGYTF. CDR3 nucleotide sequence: TGCAGTGCTAGTTTTGCGGATTTTAACTATGGCTACACCTTC.

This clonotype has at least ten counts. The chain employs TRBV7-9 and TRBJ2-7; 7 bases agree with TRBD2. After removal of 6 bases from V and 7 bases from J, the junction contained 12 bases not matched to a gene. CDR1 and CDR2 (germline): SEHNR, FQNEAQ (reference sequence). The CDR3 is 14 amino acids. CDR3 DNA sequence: TGTGCCAGCAGTATACTAGCGCGCCCCTGGGAGCAGTACTTC. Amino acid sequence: CASSILARPWEQYF.

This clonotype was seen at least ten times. In DNA form, the CDR3 reads TGTGCCAGCAGTTTAATCGGACAGGTCTCTCTCTCTTCCCAAGAGACCCAGTACTTC. Protein sequence: CASSLIGQVSLSSQETQYF. The rearrangement uses TRBV12-3 or TRBV12-4 and TRBJ2-5; TRBD1 agrees at 7 bases. This CDR3 has 19 amino acids. V trimming: 2 bases; J trimming: 1 base; junction bases outside the gene matches: 16.

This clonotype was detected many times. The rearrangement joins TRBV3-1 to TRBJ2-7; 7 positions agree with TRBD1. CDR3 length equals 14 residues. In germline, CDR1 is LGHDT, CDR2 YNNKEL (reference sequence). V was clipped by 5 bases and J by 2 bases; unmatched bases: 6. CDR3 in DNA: TGTGCCAGCAGCGTACCGGGACAGACCTACGAGCAGTACTTC. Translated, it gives CASSVPGQTYEQYF.